What follows are 19 T cell receptor delta chains derived from one specimen sequenced in a study of gamma-delta T cells after stem cell transplantation. TCRdb reprocessed the RT-PCR reads through CATT. The data contain 2,500 to 3,500 delta-chain clones, around 2.6% of them singletons. The sequenced sample consisted of gamma-delta T cells. The receptors shown here come from a human donor. It is not recorded whose cells these are; they may come from a transplant donor.

This clone was found a few times. The protein recorded in TCRdb matches a much larger clone and deviates from this DNA's translation at residue 12, suggesting a read error; the protein here is obtained by translating the DNA. This chain joins TRDV2 and TRDJ1; no firm D call. Germline V gives CDR1 GEAIGNYY, CDR2 EKD. The V end was cut by 0 bases, the J end by 2 bases, with 21 bases between. This CDR3 spans 18 amino acids. CDR3 loop: CACDTLRNTDFETDKLIF. In nucleotides, the CDR3 is TGTGCCTGTGACACCCTCCGGAATACCGATTTCGAAACCGATAAACTCATCTTT.

This clone was observed a handful of times. This DNA's translation and the protein TCRdb lists, from a much larger clone, do not match at residue 6, likely due to a read error; the protein shown is translated from the DNA. The chain recombines TRDV2 with TRDJ1, with 12 bases identical to TRDD3. V lost 3 bases and J lost 3; bases outside the gene matches: 7. The germline V gene has CDR1 GEAIGNYY and CDR2 EKD. The CDR3 runs to 16 residues. The CDR3 loop is CACDERTGGYSDKLIF. The CDR3, as DNA: TGTGCCTGTGACGAACGTACTGGGGGATACTCCGATAAACTCATCTTT.

This clone was counted between two and nine times. The protein TCRdb lists belongs to a much larger clone and differs from this DNA's translation at residue 4, which points to a read error; the protein shown is made from the DNA. The chain uses TRDV2 and TRDJ1, with D maybe TRDD3 (5 bases). Germline lookup yields CDR1 GEAIGNYY and CDR2 EKD. The CDR3 is made up of 19 amino acids. The CDR3 coding sequence is TGTGCCTGTGGCACCGCGTGGCGGGGGGCCCGGCTTACACCCGATAAACTCATCTTT. This encodes CACGTAWRGARLTPDKLIF.

This clone was counted a few times. This likely stems from a read error, as it lies one base from a far larger clone. Additional DNA sequences in this sample encode the identical CDR3. The chain uses TRDV2 and TRDJ1; D is perhaps TRDD3 (6 bases). V dropped 7 bases and J dropped 5 bases, with 25 bases sitting between them. The length of the CDR3 is 16 residues. In germline, CDR1 is GEAIGNYY, CDR2 EKD. The CDR3 sequence: CACDPVGAASKDKLIF. The CDR3 DNA reads as TGTGCCTGCGACCCGGTGGGGGCCGCTTCAAAAGATAAACTCATCTTT.

This clone was counted only a few times. TCRdb shows a much larger clone's protein in place of this DNA's translation, and the two differ at residue 9, likely through a read error; the protein shown is translated from the DNA. V gene TRDV2 combines with J gene TRDJ1, with TRDD3 matching 7 bases. CDR1 GEAIGNYY and CDR2 EKD come from the germline V gene. The CDR3 consists of 16 residues. Trimming removed 0 bases from V and 0 bases from J; junction bases left unmatched: 6. The CDR3 protein is CACDTLTGEYTDKLIF. In DNA form, the CDR3 reads TGTGCCTGTGACACCTTGACTGGGGAATACACCGATAAACTCATCTTT.

Details on this clone: The junction departs from the called germline gene at one end, perhaps through a read error. In nucleotides, the CDR3 is TGTGCCTGTGAACCACTGGGGGACACCGGTAAACCCATCTTT. Protein: CACEPLGDTGKPIF. The chain joins TRDV2 to TRDJ1; 9 positions agree with TRDD3. Per the germline V gene, CDR1 is GEAIGNYY and CDR2 is EKD. The CDR3 covers 14 residues.

This clone was recorded a few times. The protein that TCRdb holds for this DNA derives from a much larger clone and differs from the translated DNA at residue 6, which likely indicates a read error; the protein shown here is translated from the DNA. This chain joins TRDV2 and TRDJ1, with 10 bases lining up with TRDD3. CDR1 is GEAIGNYY and CDR2 is EKD in the germline V gene. This CDR3 contains 20 residues. V was clipped by 0 bases and J by 0 bases; unmatched bases: 15. The CDR3 spells CACDTAGTGGSRFNTDKLIF. The CDR3 DNA reads TGTGCCTGTGACACCGCCGGAACTGGGGGATCTAGATTCAACACCGATAAACTCATCTTT.

By frequency in the sample, this clone is medium-sized (0.01 to 0.1%). The same CDR3 arises from other DNA sequences in this sample as well. The V and J genes are TRDV2 and TRDJ1; 9 bases map to TRDD3. The junction had 6 bases not matched to a gene; V was cut back by 2 bases and J by 0 bases. Looked up from germline, CDR1 is GEAIGNYY and CDR2 is EKD. The CDR3 has 16 residues. The CDR3, as DNA: TGTGCCTGTGACATTCTGGGGGATCGTAACACCGATAAACTCATCTTT. Residues: CACDILGDRNTDKLIF.

This clone is deemed medium-sized. A much larger clonotype is one base distant, so this may be a read error. The chain uses TRDV2 and TRDJ1, with no clear D. CDR1 is GEAIGNYY, CDR2 EKD, per germline. The CDR3 contains 14 residues. V was shortened by 3 bases and J by 2 bases, with 12 bases between the two germline ends. CDR3 residues: CACDGLGATDKLIF. The DNA of the CDR3 is TGTGCCTGTGACGGTCTAGGGGCTACCGATAAACTCATCTTT.

This clone has only a few counts. TCRdb's entry gives the protein of a much larger clone, which mismatches this DNA's translation at residue 5, likely from a read error; the protein reported here is translated from the DNA. V and J are TRDV2 and TRDJ1; D gene unclear. V was clipped by 0 bases and J by 1 base, with 26 bases between them. Per the germline V gene, CDR1 is GEAIGNYY and CDR2 is EKD. This CDR3 is built from 20 residues. The CDR3 coding sequence is TGTGCCTGTGACACCCTCTTACCCGCTGAGGGACCCCCGGCCACCGATAAACTCATCTTT. Encoded protein: CACDTLLPAEGPPATDKLIF.

This clone has a handful of counts. The TCRdb record carries a much larger clone's protein, which differs from this DNA's translation at residue 4; a read error is the likely cause, and the protein listed here is the DNA translation. The genes are TRDV2 and TRDJ1; the match to TRDD3 covers 10 bases. Germline V gene lookup returns CDR1 GEAIGNYY and CDR2 EKD. V lost 5 bases to trimming and J lost 2 bases; unmatched junction nucleotides: 10. This CDR3 is 16 amino acids long. The CDR3 here is CACGTVLLGDTDKLIF. CDR3 bases: TGTGCCTGTGGCACGGTTTTACTGGGGGATACCGATAAACTCATCTTT.

This clone was seen only a few times. A far larger clone is only one base removed, so a read error is likely. The sample contains more than one DNA sequence encoding this CDR3. The chain recombines TRDV2 with TRDJ1, with no clear D. The CDR3 is 19 amino acids. With 1 base removed from V and 5 bases from J, the gap between germline ends came to 28 bases. CDR1 and CDR2 (germline): GEAIGNYY, EKD. The CDR3 region has the DNA TGTGCCTGTGACACGGTTGCGGGAAGGGGCGGCTCGTACGGGGATAAACTCATCTTT. It yields the protein CACDTVAGRGGSYGDKLIF.

The sample holds a few counts of this clone. A far larger clone is off by one base, so a read error is likely. Within the sample, other DNA sequences also encode this same CDR3. The chain recombines TRDV2 with TRDJ1; 12 bases are shared with TRDD3. Germline-derived CDR1 and CDR2 are GEAIGNYY and EKD. This CDR3 region has 18 residues. DNA for the CDR3: TGTGCCTGTGACAGCGTTCATACTGGGGGATACAACACAGATAAACTCATCTTT. It yields the protein CACDSVHTGGYNTDKLIF.

This clone has just a few counts. TCRdb's listed protein matches a much larger clone and diverges from this DNA's translation at residue 4, likely through a read error; the protein shown comes from the DNA. J is TRDJ1 and V is TRDV2, with a tentative D call TRDD3 (6 bases). The germline V gene encodes CDR1 GEAIGNYY and CDR2 EKD. V was pared by 6 bases and J by 0 bases, with 25 bases between. CDR3 length: 18 residues. The CDR3 region is CACYLLNGGPEYTDKLIF. The CDR3 DNA follows: TGTGCCTGTTACCTACTCAACGGGGGACCCGAGTACACCGATAAACTCATCTTT.

This clone has more than one count but fewer than ten. Since a far larger clone is one base different, this is likely a read error. The same CDR3 can be traced to other DNA sequences in this sample. CDR3 region: CACDTVGIGTDKLIF. CDR3 nucleotides: TGTGCCTGTGACACCGTGGGGATCGGCACCGATAAACTCATCTTT. The rearrangement uses TRDV2 and TRDJ1, with D maybe TRDD3 (6 bases). From germline, CDR1 is GEAIGNYY and CDR2 EKD. Trimming took off 0 bases at V and 1 base at J, with 11 bases between the two ends. The CDR3 has 15 residues.

This clone was counted between two and nine times. The translation of this DNA and the TCRdb protein of a much larger clone differ at residue 12, probably owing to a read error; the protein shown here is translated from the DNA. The gene calls are TRDV2 and TRDJ2, with D perhaps given as TRDD1 or TRDD2 (5 bases each). Germline V gene lookup returns CDR1 GEAIGNYY and CDR2 EKD. The CDR3 extends over 20 amino acids. V was cut by 0 bases and J by 6 bases, with 28 bases left in between. The CDR3 nucleotides are TGTGCCTGTGACACCCTAAATACTCATGGGTCTTCCAGTTCGGCAGCACAACTCTTCTTT. As protein: CACDTLNTHGSSSSAAQLFF.

Details on this clone: A read error may explain this, as a much larger clone is one base away. The rearrangement links TRDV2 to TRDJ1; 7 bases map to TRDD3. The germline V gene has CDR1 GEAIGNYY and CDR2 EKD. Trimming took 0 bases from V and 4 from J; bases not matched to a gene: 7. The CDR3 has 15 amino acids. The CDR3 reads CACDTLGATGDKLIF. CDR3 nucleotide sequence: TGTGCCTGTGACACCCTGGGGGCTACCGGCGATAAACTCATCTTT.

This clone was recorded a few times. This sequence is one base from a far larger clone and is likely a read error. Other DNA sequences in the sample encode the same CDR3. The chain is built from TRDV2 and TRDJ1, with D uncertain. Per the germline V gene, CDR1 is GEAIGNYY and CDR2 is EKD. This CDR3 contains 19 residues. CDR3 in DNA: TGTGCCTGCGACACGGTCGCGGGAAGGGGCGGCTCGTACGGGGATAAACTCATCTTT. This encodes CACDTVAGRGGSYGDKLIF.

Concerning this clone: The protein held in TCRdb is that of a much larger clone and does not match this DNA's translation at residue 11, likely because of a read error; the protein shown is translated from the DNA. V is TRDV2 and J is TRDJ3; 9 nucleotides align to TRDD3. The CDR3 runs to 18 residues. Germline assignment: CDR1 GEAIGNYY and CDR2 EKD. CDR3 sequence: CACDTYWGSSRDTRQMFF. CDR3 bases: TGTGCCTGTGACACGTACTGGGGGAGCTCCCGGGACACCCGACAGATGTTTTTC.